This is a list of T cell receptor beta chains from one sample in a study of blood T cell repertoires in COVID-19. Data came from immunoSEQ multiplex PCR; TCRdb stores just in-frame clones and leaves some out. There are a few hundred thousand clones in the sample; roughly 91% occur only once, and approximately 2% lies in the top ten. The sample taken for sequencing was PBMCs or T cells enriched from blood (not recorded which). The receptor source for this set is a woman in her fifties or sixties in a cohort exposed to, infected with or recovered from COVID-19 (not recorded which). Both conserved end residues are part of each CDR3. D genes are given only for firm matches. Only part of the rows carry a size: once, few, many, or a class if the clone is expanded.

CASSPLAEGPSGETQYF | TGTGCCAGTAGCCCACTAGCGGAGGGTCCGTCTGGGGAGACCCAGTACTTC | TRBD2 | TRBV19 | . | TRBJ2-5
CASGGGASGAHYEQYF | TGTGCCAGCGGAGGGGGGGCTAGCGGAGCCCACTACGAGCAGTACTTC | . | TRBV9 | . | TRBJ2-7
CAWSGRGFETQYF | TGTGCCTGGAGTGGCAGGGGGTTCGAGACCCAGTACTTC | TRBD1 | TRBV30 | . | TRBJ2-5
CASSQDLGRNTEAFF | TGTGCCAGCAGCCAAGATCTGGGGAGGAACACTGAAGCTTTCTTT | . | TRBV3-1/TRBV3-2 | . | TRBJ1-1
CASSYSGGGQPQHF | TGTGCCAGCAGTTACTCAGGGGGCGGTCAGCCCCAGCATTTT | TRBD1 | TRBV6-5 | . | TRBJ1-5
CASSPTGTTEAFF | TGTGCCAGCTCACCGACAGGGACCACTGAAGCTTTCTTT | TRBD1 | TRBV18 | . | TRBJ1-1
CASSLWAGTSPTDTQYF | TGTGCCAGCAGTTTATGGGCGGGGACTAGCCCCACAGATACGCAGTATTTT | TRBD2 | TRBV28 | . | TRBJ2-3
CATSDHISDYNEQFF | TGTGCCACCAGTGACCACATCAGCGACTACAATGAGCAGTTCTTC | . | TRBV24-1 | . | TRBJ2-1
CASSPGQGNYGYTF | TGTGCCAGCAGCCCAGGACAGGGAAACTATGGCTACACCTTC | TRBD1 | TRBV7-9 | . | TRBJ1-2
CAWSWSERQPQHF | TGTGCCTGGAGCTGGTCTGAGCGTCAGCCCCAGCATTTT | . | TRBV30 | . | TRBJ1-5
CASSLYVDGYTF | TGCGCCAGCAGCTTGTACGTAGATGGCTACACCTTC | . | TRBV5-1 | once | TRBJ1-2
CASSLGWRGYEQYF | TGTGCCAGCAGCTTAGGTTGGCGGGGGTACGAGCAGTACTTC | TRBD2 | TRBV7-2 | . | TRBJ2-7
CASTRDRGRETQYF | TGTGCCAGCACCCGGGACAGGGGGCGCGAGACCCAGTACTTC | TRBD1 | TRBV6-5 | . | TRBJ2-5
CASSSPEGGSPTDTQYF | TGTGCCAGCAGCTCCCCGGAAGGCGGGAGTCCCACAGATACGCAGTATTTT | TRBD2 | TRBV7-9 | . | TRBJ2-3
CATSRARTSGSSNEQFF | TGTGCCACCAGCAGAGCGCGGACTAGCGGGAGTAGTAATGAGCAGTTCTTC | TRBD2 | TRBV15 | . | TRBJ2-1
CASSLTQLAGVTDTQYF | TGTGCCAGCAGCCTTACCCAACTAGCGGGAGTGACAGATACGCAGTATTTT | TRBD2 | TRBV4-2 | . | TRBJ2-3
CASSGEGHRDQPQHF | TGTGCCAGTAGTGGGGAAGGACACCGAGATCAGCCCCAGCATTTT | . | TRBV19 | . | TRBJ1-5
CASRPGQGVSYEQYF | TGTGCCAGCAGACCCGGACAGGGGGTTTCCTACGAGCAGTACTTC | TRBD1 | TRBV6-5 | . | TRBJ2-7
CAISEADRGSYEQYF | TGTGCCATCAGTGAGGCGGACAGGGGGAGCTACGAGCAGTACTTC | TRBD1 | TRBV10-3 | once | TRBJ2-7
CASSPTGNYNSPLHF | TGTGCCAGCAGTCCCACAGGGAACTATAATTCACCCCTCCACTTT | . | TRBV7-9 | once | TRBJ1-6
CASSQDFRQGKPYEQYF | TGTGCCAGCAGCCAAGACTTTAGGCAGGGGAAACCTTACGAGCAGTACTTC | . | TRBV3-1/TRBV3-2 | . | TRBJ2-7
CASPESNTGELFF | TGTGCCAGCCCCGAGTCGAACACCGGGGAGCTGTTTTTT | . | TRBV6-5 | . | TRBJ2-2
CSVNTPLGGDNEKLFF | TGCAGCGTTAATACCCCCCTGGGGGGAGATAATGAAAAACTGTTTTTT | . | TRBV29-1 | . | TRBJ1-4
CASSGRDRVRGNQPQHF | TGTGCCAGCAGTGGCCGGGACAGGGTGCGGGGAAATCAGCCCCAGCATTTT | TRBD1 | TRBV6-1 | . | TRBJ1-5
CASSPRENSYEQYF | TGTGCCAGCTCACCCCGGGAAAACTCCTACGAGCAGTACTTC | . | TRBV18 | . | TRBJ2-7
CASRASGSYNEQFF | TGCGCCAGCAGGGCTAGCGGCTCCTACAATGAGCAGTTCTTC | TRBD2 | TRBV5-1 | . | TRBJ2-1
CASSPEGASYNEQFF | TGTGCCAGCAGCCCGGAGGGGGCCTCCTACAATGAGCAGTTCTTC | . | TRBV9 | . | TRBJ2-1
CASSEPGTRGTQYF | TGCGCCAGCAGTGAGCCGGGGACGCGGGGGACCCAGTACTTC | . | TRBV10-2 | . | TRBJ2-5
CASSYSTSAYEQYF | TGTGCCAGCAGTTACTCGACATCAGCCTACGAGCAGTACTTC | . | TRBV6-2/TRBV6-3 | . | TRBJ2-7
CASFLDRGLRGYTF | TGTGCCAGTTTCCTGGACAGGGGGCTACGAGGCTACACCTTC | TRBD1 | TRBV18 | once | TRBJ1-2
CASSRDRLFSGANVLTF | TGTGCCAGCAGCAGGGACAGACTATTCTCTGGGGCCAACGTCCTGACTTTC | TRBD1 | TRBV11-2 | . | TRBJ2-6
CASSLAGGSNEQFF | TGCGCCAGCAGCTTAGCGGGAGGGAGCAATGAGCAGTTCTTC | TRBD2 | TRBV10-2 | . | TRBJ2-1
CASSLAGGGSSYNEQFF | TGTGCCAGCAGCTTAGCAGGCGGCGGTTCCTCCTACAATGAGCAGTTCTTC | . | TRBV7-2 | . | TRBJ2-1
CASSPGQGYNEQFF | TGTGCCAGCTCACCAGGACAGGGGTACAATGAGCAGTTCTTC | TRBD1 | TRBV18 | . | TRBJ2-1
CASSAPGTRHEQYF | TGTGCCAGCAGTGCCCCCGGGACACGGCACGAGCAGTACTTC | . | TRBV25-1 | . | TRBJ2-7
CASNYGAVQPQHF | TGTGCCAGCAACTATGGGGCCGTGCAGCCCCAGCATTTT | . | TRBV2 | . | TRBJ1-5
CASSQDVGLAGWDEQFF | TGCGCCAGCAGCCAAGATGTGGGACTAGCGGGCTGGGATGAGCAGTTCTTC | TRBD2 | TRBV4-3 | . | TRBJ2-1
CASSPVGGQNNSPLHF | TGTGCCAGCAGCCCTGTTGGGGGACAGAATAATTCACCCCTCCACTTT | TRBD1 | TRBV3-1/TRBV3-2 | . | TRBJ1-6
CASSLRPGTSLEQFF | TGTGCCAGCAGCTTACGGCCCGGGACAAGTCTTGAGCAGTTCTTC | . | TRBV7-2 | . | TRBJ2-1
CASSQVSGGNTGELFF | TGTGCCAGCAGCCAAGTAAGCGGGGGGAACACCGGGGAGCTGTTTTTT | TRBD2 | TRBV4-2 | . | TRBJ2-2
CASSFQVNTEAFF | TGTGCCAGCAGTTTTCAGGTTAACACTGAAGCTTTCTTT | . | TRBV27 | . | TRBJ1-1
CASSVMELNTGELFF | TGTGCCAGCAGCGTTATGGAGTTGAACACCGGGGAGCTGTTTTTT | . | TRBV9 | . | TRBJ2-2
CASSMSRTDTQYF | TGTGCCAGTAGTATGTCCAGAACAGATACGCAGTATTTT | . | TRBV19 | . | TRBJ2-3
CASSLGGEAFF | TGCGCCAGCAGCCTGGGAGGTGAAGCTTTCTTT | . | TRBV4-1 | . | TRBJ1-1
CATSRDRWLSSYNEQFF | TGTGCCACCAGCAGAGATAGATGGTTGAGCTCCTACAATGAGCAGTTCTTC | . | TRBV15 | . | TRBJ2-1
CASSPNWRGGKLFF | TGTGCCAGCAGTCCCAATTGGCGGGGGGGAAAACTGTTTTTT | . | TRBV28 | . | TRBJ1-4
CASSHETRGGTDTQYF | TGTGCCAGCAGCCATGAAACACGAGGAGGGACAGATACGCAGTATTTT | . | TRBV3-1/TRBV3-2 | . | TRBJ2-3
CASSARGDDEQFF | TGTGCCAGCAGTGCAAGAGGCGACGATGAGCAGTTCTTC | . | TRBV2 | many | TRBJ2-1
CASSHGTSLLNTEAFF | TGTGCCAGCAGTCACGGGACATCCCTATTGAACACTGAAGCTTTCTTT | . | TRBV28 | . | TRBJ1-1
CASSPLAGVLSGNEQFF | TGTGCCAGCAGCCCCCTAGCGGGAGTACTCTCGGGTAATGAGCAGTTCTTC | TRBD2 | TRBV7-3 | . | TRBJ2-1
CASSLRGWYGYTF | TGTGCCAGCAGCTTAAGGGGGTGGTATGGCTACACCTTC | . | TRBV7-2 | . | TRBJ1-2
CASSISGAQNNEQFF | TGTGCCAGCAGTATATCGGGAGCCCAGAACAATGAGCAGTTCTTC | . | TRBV28 | . | TRBJ2-1
CSVGQPGLYEQYF | TGCAGCGTTGGACAGCCAGGGCTATACGAGCAGTACTTC | . | TRBV29-1 | . | TRBJ2-7
CASSYAEGDTQYF | TGTGCCAGCAGCTATGCGGAGGGAGATACGCAGTATTTT | . | TRBV11-1 | . | TRBJ2-3
CASSPRDRRSYEQYF | TGTGCCAGCAGCCCCCGGGACAGACGCTCCTACGAGCAGTACTTC | TRBD1 | TRBV11-2 | . | TRBJ2-7